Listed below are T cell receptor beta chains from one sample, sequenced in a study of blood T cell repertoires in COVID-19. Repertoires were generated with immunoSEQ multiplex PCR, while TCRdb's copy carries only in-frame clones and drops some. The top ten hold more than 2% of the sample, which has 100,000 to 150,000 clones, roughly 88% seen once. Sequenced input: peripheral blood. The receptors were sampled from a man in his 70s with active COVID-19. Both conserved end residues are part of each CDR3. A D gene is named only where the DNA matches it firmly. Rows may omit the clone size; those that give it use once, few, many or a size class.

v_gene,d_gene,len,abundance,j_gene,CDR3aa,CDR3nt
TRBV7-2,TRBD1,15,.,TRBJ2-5,CASSHGTGRRETQYF,TGTGCCAGCAGCCACGGGACAGGGAGGCGAGAGACCCAGTACTTC
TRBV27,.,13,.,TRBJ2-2,CASSQDRLGELFF,TGTGCCAGCAGTCAAGACAGGCTCGGGGAGCTGTTTTTT
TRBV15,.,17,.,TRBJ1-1,CATSRDGLGARYTEAFF,TGTGCCACCAGCAGAGATGGGCTGGGGGCGCGGTACACTGAAGCTTTCTTT
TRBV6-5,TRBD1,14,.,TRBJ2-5,CASASDRAQETQYF,TGTGCCAGCGCGTCGGACAGGGCCCAAGAGACCCAGTACTTC
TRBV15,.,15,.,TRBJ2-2,CATSREARVTGELFF,TGTGCCACCAGCAGAGAGGCCAGGGTGACCGGGGAGCTGTTTTTT
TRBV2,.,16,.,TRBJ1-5,CASSGVSRQVYQPQHF,TGTGCCAGCAGTGGAGTAAGCCGACAGGTCTATCAGCCCCAGCATTTT
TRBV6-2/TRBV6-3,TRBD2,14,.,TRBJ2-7,CASSYLLAGLSQYF,TGTGCCAGCAGTTACTTACTAGCGGGATTATCGCAGTACTTC
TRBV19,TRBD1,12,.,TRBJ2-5,CATSDRGETQYF,TGTGCCACCTCGGACAGGGGAGAGACCCAGTACTTC
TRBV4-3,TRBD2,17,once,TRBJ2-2,CASSQDRLAANTGELFF,TGCGCCAGCAGCCAAGATAGACTAGCGGCTAACACCGGGGAGCTGTTTTTT
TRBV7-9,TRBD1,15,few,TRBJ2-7,CASSLGQGEHYEQYF,TGTGCCAGCAGCTTAGGACAGGGTGAGCACTACGAGCAGTACTTC
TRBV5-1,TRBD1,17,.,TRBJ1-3,CASSRGQGPDSGNTIYF,TGCGCCAGCAGCCGGGGACAGGGTCCAGACTCTGGAAACACCATATATTTT
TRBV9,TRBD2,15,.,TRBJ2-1,CASSPSGSSYNEQFF,TGTGCCAGCAGCCCTAGCGGGAGTAGCTACAATGAGCAGTTCTTC
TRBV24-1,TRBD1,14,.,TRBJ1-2,CATSDNTGDYGYTF,TGTGCCACCAGTGACAACACAGGGGACTATGGCTACACCTTC
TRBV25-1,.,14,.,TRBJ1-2,CASSEYRVEGGYTF,TGTGCCAGCAGTGAATACAGGGTAGAAGGCGGCTACACCTTC
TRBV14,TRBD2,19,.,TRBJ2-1,CASSPARLAGVGRGNEQFF,TGTGCCAGCAGCCCAGCCCGACTAGCGGGAGTCGGACGGGGCAATGAGCAGTTCTTC
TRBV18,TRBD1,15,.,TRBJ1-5,CASSPETGLRQPQHF,TGTGCCAGCTCACCCGAGACAGGGCTAAGACAGCCCCAGCATTTT
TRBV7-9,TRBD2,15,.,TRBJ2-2,CASSYRTSGAGELFF,TGTGCCAGCAGCTATAGGACTAGTGGAGCCGGGGAGCTGTTTTTT
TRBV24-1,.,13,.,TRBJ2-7,CATSDPGSDEQYF,TGTGCCACCAGTGATCCGGGGTCGGACGAGCAGTACTTC
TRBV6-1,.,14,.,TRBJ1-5,CASSEFFSNQPQHF,TGTGCCAGCAGTGAATTCTTTAGCAATCAGCCCCAGCATTTT
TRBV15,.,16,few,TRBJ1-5,CATSRVDSYSNQPQHF,TGTGCCACCAGCAGAGTCGACAGCTATAGCAATCAGCCCCAGCATTTT
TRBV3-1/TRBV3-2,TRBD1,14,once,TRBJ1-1,CASSRGQTNTEAFF,TGTGCCAGCAGCCGGGGACAGACGAACACTGAAGCTTTCTTT
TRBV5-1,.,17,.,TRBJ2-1,CASSQGGMGMGYNEQFF,TGCGCCAGCAGCCAGGGGGGAATGGGAATGGGATACAATGAGCAGTTCTTC
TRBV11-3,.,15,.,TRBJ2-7,CASSLRGGSSYEQYF,TGTGCCAGCAGCTTAAGAGGTGGGTCCTCCTACGAGCAGTACTTC
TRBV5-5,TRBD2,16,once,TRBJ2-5,CASSLEGPGGGETQYF,TGTGCCAGCAGCTTGGAGGGCCCCGGGGGAGGGGAGACCCAGTACTTC
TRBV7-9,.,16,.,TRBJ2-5,CASSLRRPGNQETQYF,TGTGCCAGCAGCTTACGAAGGCCAGGGAACCAAGAGACCCAGTACTTC
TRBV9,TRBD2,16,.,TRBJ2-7,CASSVDVAGGGSEQYF,TGTGCCAGCAGCGTAGACGTAGCGGGAGGCGGCTCCGAGCAGTACTTC
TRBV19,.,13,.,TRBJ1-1,CASSIRGNTEAFF,TGTGCCAGTAGTATCAGGGGGAACACTGAAGCTTTCTTT
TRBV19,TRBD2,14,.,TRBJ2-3,CATGSGSGTDTQYF,TGTGCCACGGGTAGCGGGAGCGGGACAGATACGCAGTATTTT
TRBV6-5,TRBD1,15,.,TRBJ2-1,CASSRAGTGNNEQFF,TGTGCCAGCAGTCGGGCCGGGACAGGGAACAATGAGCAGTTCTTC
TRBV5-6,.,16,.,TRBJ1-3,CASSLVTGKTGNTIYF,TGTGCCAGCAGCTTGGTAACAGGGAAGACTGGAAACACCATATATTTT
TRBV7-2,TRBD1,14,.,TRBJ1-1,CASSLGQGASEAFF,TGTGCCAGCAGCCTGGGACAGGGGGCCTCTGAAGCTTTCTTT
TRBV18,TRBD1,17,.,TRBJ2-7,CASSPGFPGQGSYEQYF,TGTGCCAGCTCACCCGGCTTCCCGGGACAGGGTTCCTACGAGCAGTACTTC
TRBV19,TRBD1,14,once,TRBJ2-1,CASSFGTGGYEQFF,TGTGCCAGTAGTTTCGGGACAGGGGGCTATGAGCAGTTCTTC
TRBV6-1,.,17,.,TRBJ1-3,CASSEGRAAYSGNTIYF,TGTGCCAGCAGTGAAGGGAGGGCGGCTTACTCTGGAAACACCATATATTTT
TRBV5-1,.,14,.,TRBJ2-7,CASSLSAFSYEQYF,TGCGCCAGCAGCTTGAGCGCATTCTCCTACGAGCAGTACTTC
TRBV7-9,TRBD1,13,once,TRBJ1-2,CASSSDRGYGYTF,TGTGCCAGCAGCTCGGACAGGGGCTATGGCTACACCTTC
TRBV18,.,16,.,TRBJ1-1,CASSPDTGIRNTEAFF,TGTGCCAGCTCACCGGACACAGGGATAAGGAACACTGAAGCTTTCTTT
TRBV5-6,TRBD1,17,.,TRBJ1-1,CASSLGGRDRGPSEAFF,TGTGCCAGCAGCTTGGGGGGCCGGGACAGGGGGCCGTCTGAAGCTTTCTTT
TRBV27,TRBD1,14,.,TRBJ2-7,CASSSRDRTYEQYF,TGTGCCAGCAGTTCCCGGGACAGGACCTACGAGCAGTACTTC
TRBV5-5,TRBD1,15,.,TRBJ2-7,CASNTAGTGSYEQYF,TGTGCCAGCAATACAGCCGGGACAGGGTCCTACGAGCAGTACTTC
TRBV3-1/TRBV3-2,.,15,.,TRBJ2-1,CASSHRTGSYNEQFF,TGTGCCAGCAGCCATCGAACAGGGTCCTACAATGAGCAGTTCTTC
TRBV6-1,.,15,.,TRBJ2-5,CASSEVAQPRETQYF,TGTGCCAGCAGTGAGGTGGCCCAGCCGCGGGAGACCCAGTACTTC
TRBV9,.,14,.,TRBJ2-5,CASSVGLSQETQYF,TGTGCCAGCAGCGTAGGACTCTCGCAAGAGACCCAGTACTTC
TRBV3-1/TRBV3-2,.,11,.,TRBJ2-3,CATGAGDTQYF,TGTGCTACAGGGGCGGGGGATACGCAGTATTTT
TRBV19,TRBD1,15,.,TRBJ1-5,CASSLPGQGTQPQHF,TGTGCCAGTAGTCTCCCCGGACAGGGTACGCAGCCCCAGCATTTT
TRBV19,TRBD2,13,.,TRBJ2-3,CATRGRATDTQYF,TGTGCCACCCGCGGGAGGGCAACAGATACGCAGTATTTT
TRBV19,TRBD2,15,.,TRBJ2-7,CASTLPPGLAIEQYF,TGTGCCAGTACCCTCCCCCCCGGACTAGCAATCGAGCAGTACTTC
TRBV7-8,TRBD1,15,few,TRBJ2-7,CASSLGWTGSYEQYF,TGTGCCAGCAGCTTAGGATGGACAGGTTCCTACGAGCAGTACTTC
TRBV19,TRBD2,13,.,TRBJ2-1,CATQGTRSAEQFF,TGTGCCACCCAAGGGACTAGATCGGCTGAGCAGTTCTTC
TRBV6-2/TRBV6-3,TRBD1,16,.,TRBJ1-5,CASSYTGGKRNQPQHF,TGTGCCAGCAGTTATACAGGGGGCAAGCGCAATCAGCCCCAGCATTTT
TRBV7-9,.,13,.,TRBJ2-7,CASSSQAPYEQYF,TGTGCCAGCAGCTCTCAGGCCCCCTACGAGCAGTACTTC